The T cell receptor beta chain under discussion was sequenced for a study of blood T cell repertoires in COVID-19. Overall study: Italy, Spain and the United States were the sources of the convalescent and acute COVID-19 samples.

Enrollees, about 18 to 90 years old, lived in 25 or so US areas. Cohort assignment relied on participant-reported clinical history. What the recovered Cohort 3 donors had was two negative PCRs, clearance, or symptom resolution. This clone was detected only once. Germline V gene lookup returns CDR1 MDHEN and CDR2 SYDVKM. The junction had 7 bases not matched to a gene; V was cut back by 6 bases and J by 5 bases. The CDR3 sequence is 14 residues long. TCRdb's copy holds only in-frame clones and misses some; the assay was immunoSEQ multiplex PCR. The sample consists of 140,000 to 150,000 clones, roughly 88% of them appearing once.

Sequencing input: PBMCs or T cells enriched from blood (not recorded which). The receptor was derived from a man over 45 who had recovered from COVID-19. This rearrangement joins TRBV28 to TRBJ2-5; TRBD1 agrees at 9 bases. CDR3 protein: CASSYRGLEETQYF. In nucleotides, the CDR3 is TGTGCCAGCAGCTACAGGGGGCTGGAGGAGACCCAGTACTTC.